This T cell receptor (beta chain) is drawn from a study of T-cell memory formation after mild COVID-19. The CDR3 loop spans 16 amino acids. The V and J ends lost 5 bases and 9 bases, in that order; junction bases with no gene match: 11. Germline loops: CDR1 SGHTA, CDR2 FQGTGA. Each CDR3 protein is one row after TCRdb ran MiXCR on the 5' RACE reads. The table shows around 250,000 distinct CDR3 sequences, with about 17% occurring only once. This clonotype was obtained from a man younger than 35 who had mild COVID-19 (a few samples of this study predate the infection). Cell type and time point are not known. This chain connects TRBV7-3 to TRBJ1-6; 9 bases line up with TRBD1. Sequencing was done on a sample of PBMCs or a T cell subset sorted from them (not recorded which). CDR3 DNA sequence: TGTGCCAGCAGCCCAGCTCCGGGACAGGGTTCTTCACCCCTCCACTTT. This sequence encodes CASSPAPGQGSSPLHF.